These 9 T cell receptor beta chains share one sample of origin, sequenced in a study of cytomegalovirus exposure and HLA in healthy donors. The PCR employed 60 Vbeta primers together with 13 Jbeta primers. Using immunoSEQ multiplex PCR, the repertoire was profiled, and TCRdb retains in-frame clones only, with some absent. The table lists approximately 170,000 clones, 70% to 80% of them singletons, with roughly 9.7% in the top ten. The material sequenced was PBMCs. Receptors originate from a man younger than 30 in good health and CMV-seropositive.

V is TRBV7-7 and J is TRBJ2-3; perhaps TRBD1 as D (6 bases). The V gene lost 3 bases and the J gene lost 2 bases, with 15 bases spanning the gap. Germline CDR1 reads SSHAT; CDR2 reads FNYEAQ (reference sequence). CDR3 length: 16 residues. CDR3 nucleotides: TGTGCCAGCAGCTTGGGGGTGGGACACAACACAGATACGCAGTATTTT. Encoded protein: CASSLGVGHNTDTQYF.

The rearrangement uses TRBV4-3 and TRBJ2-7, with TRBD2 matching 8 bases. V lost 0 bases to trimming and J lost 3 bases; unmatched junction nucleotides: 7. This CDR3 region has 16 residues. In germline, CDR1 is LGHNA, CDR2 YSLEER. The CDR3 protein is CASSQDSSGGSYEQYF. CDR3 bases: TGCGCCAGCAGCCAAGATTCCAGCGGGGGAAGCTACGAGCAGTACTTC.

The CDR3 is CASSSYGGWEQYF. The CDR3, as DNA: TGTGCCAGCAGCTCCTACGGGGGGTGGGAGCAGTACTTC. The chain uses TRBV7-9 and TRBJ2-7, with 7 bases fitting TRBD2. Unmatched junction bases numbered 7, after V lost 4 bases and J lost 7 bases. There are 13 residues in the CDR3. CDR1 SEHNR and CDR2 FQNEAQ come from the germline V gene (reference sequence).

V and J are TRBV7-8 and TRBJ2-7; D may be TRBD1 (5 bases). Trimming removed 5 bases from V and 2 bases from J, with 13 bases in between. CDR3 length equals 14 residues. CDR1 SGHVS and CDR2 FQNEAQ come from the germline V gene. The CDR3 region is CASSANSGTYEQYF. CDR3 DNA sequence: TGTGCCAGCAGCGCAAACTCAGGGACCTACGAGCAGTACTTC.

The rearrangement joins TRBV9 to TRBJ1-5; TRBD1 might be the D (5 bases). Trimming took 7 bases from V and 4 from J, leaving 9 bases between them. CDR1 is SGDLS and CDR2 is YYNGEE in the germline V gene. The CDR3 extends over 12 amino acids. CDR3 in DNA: TGTGCCAGCTTACAGGATAATCAGCCCCAGCATTTT. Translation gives CASLQDNQPQHF.

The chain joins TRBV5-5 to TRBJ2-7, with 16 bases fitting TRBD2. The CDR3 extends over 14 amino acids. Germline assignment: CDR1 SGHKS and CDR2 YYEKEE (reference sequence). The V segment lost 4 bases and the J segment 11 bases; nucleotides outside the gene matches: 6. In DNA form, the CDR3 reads TGTGCCAGCAGCCCGGGACTAGCGGGAGGGCCGAAGTACTTC. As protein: CASSPGLAGGPKYF.

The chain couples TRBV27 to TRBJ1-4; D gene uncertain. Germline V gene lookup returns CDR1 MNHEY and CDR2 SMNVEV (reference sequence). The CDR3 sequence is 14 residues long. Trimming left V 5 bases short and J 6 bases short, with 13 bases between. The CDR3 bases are TGTGCCAGCAGTCGCGGGATCGGGGATGAAAAACTGTTTTTT. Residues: CASSRGIGDEKLFF.

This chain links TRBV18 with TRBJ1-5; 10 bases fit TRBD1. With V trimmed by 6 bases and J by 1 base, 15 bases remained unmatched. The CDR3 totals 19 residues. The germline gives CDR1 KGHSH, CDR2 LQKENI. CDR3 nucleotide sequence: TGTGCCAGCTCGCGCACCGGGACAGGGGCGACTCGGAGCAATCAGCCCCAGCATTTT. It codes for CASSRTGTGATRSNQPQHF.

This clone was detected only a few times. The chain's CDR3 is CASSLTGAVETQYF. The CDR3 region has the DNA TGCGCCAGCAGCTTGACAGGGGCAGTGGAGACCCAGTACTTC. The chain carries TRBV5-1 and TRBJ2-5, with 7 bases identical to TRBD1. V dropped 1 base and J dropped 5; count of bases not matched to a gene: 5. Germline CDR1 reads SGHRS; CDR2 reads YFSETQ. The CDR3 has 14 amino acids.